This T cell receptor beta chain emerged from a study of blood T cells in healthy people across ages. Germline V CDR1 and CDR2: DFQATT, SNEGSKA (reference sequence). V lost 3 bases and J lost 5; bases outside the gene matches: 4. The CDR3 sequence is 13 residues long. The use of a sample-barcoded 5' primer and a J-beta primer mix characterized a second PCR of about 7 to 12 cycles. Via MiXCR, TCRdb re-called the 5' RACE reads, giving one row per CDR3 protein. The sample contains 590,000 or so distinct CDR3 sequences, under 30% of which appear only once. Each individual donor underwent a draw of approximately 10 milliliters of peripheral blood. This clonotype was recorded many times.

Sample: blood. The TCR comes from an elderly woman in good health. The V gene is TRBV20-1, the J gene TRBJ2-5, with 9 bases lining up with TRBD1. CDR3 sequence reads: CSASAGTGETQYF. The CDR3 DNA reads as TGCAGTGCTAGCGCCGGGACAGGGGAGACCCAGTACTTC.